This TCR beta chain was recovered during a study of cytomegalovirus exposure and HLA in healthy donors. General study findings and limits: When the data were analyzed later, several of the most significant clusters appeared to be linked to common viral pathogens.

Every donor was a healthy person donating bone marrow. J was trimmed by 4 bases and V by 4 bases; bases with no gene match: 6. The CDR3 runs to 15 residues. CDR1 and CDR2 from the germline V gene are MNHNS and SASEGT. As regards this clone: Its antigen is currently unknown.

Use of 60 Vbeta and 13 Jbeta primers characterized the PCR. Using immunoSEQ multiplex PCR, the repertoire was profiled, and TCRdb retains in-frame clones only, with some absent. The sample carries 180,000 or so clones, 80% to 90% recorded once. V gene TRBV6-1 combines with J gene TRBJ2-3; 9 bases align to TRBD1. The TCR sequence derives from a woman in her 30s in good health and CMV-seronegative. Sample: PBMCs. Here the CDR3 reads CASSVWTGVSDTQYF. The DNA of the CDR3 is TGTGCCAGCAGTGTCTGGACAGGGGTTTCAGATACGCAGTATTTT.